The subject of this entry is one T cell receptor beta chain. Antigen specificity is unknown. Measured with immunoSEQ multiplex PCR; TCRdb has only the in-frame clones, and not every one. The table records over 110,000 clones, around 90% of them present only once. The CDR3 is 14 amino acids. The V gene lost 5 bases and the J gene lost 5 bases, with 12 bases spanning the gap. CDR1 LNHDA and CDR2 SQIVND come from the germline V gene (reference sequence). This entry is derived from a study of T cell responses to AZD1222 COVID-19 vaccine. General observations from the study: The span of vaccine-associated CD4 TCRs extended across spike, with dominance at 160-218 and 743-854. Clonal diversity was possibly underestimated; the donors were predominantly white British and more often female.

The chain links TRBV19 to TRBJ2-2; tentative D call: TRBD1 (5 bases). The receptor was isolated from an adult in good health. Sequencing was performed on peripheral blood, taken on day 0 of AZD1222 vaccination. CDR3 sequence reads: CASSPTRTTGELFF. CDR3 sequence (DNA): TGTGCCAGTAGTCCAACCCGGACAACCGGGGAGCTGTTTTTT.